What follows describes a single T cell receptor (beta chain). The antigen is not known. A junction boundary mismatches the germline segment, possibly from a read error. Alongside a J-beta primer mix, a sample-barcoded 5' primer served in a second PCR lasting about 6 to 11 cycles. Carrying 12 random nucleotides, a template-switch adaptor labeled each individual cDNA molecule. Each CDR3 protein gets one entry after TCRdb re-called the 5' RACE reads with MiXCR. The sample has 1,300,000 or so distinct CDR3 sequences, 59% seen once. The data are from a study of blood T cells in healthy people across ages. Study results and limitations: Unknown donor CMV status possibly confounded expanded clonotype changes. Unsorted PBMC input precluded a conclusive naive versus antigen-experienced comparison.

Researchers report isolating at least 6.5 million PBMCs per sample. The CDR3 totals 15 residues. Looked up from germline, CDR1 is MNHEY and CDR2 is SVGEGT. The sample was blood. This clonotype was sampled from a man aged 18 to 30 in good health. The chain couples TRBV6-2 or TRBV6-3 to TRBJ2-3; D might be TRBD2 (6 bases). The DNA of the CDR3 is TGTGCGAGCAGGCTCGGGGGAGGAAACACAGATACGCAGTATTTT. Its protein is CASRLGGGNTDTQYF.